Following are 27 T cell receptor beta chains from one sample sequenced in a study of molecular identifiers for immune sequencing clone quantification. TCRdb re-called the PCR reads through MiXCR, storing one row per CDR3 protein. The sample consists of more than 450,000 distinct CDR3 sequences, over 20% of them appearing once. The sequenced sample consisted of naive CD8+ T cells from blood, with Jurkat cell RNA spiked in. Stated subset: FACS-sorted CD8+CD4-CCR7+CD45RA+ naive T cells. These receptors all come from a human donor in good health. Some libraries in this study had Jurkat cell RNA spiked in.

A word on this clonotype: A much larger clone differs from this one at a single base, so this may be a read error. The conserved phenylalanine or tryptophan normally closing the CDR3 is absent here, so this likely arose from a read error. The chain joins TRBV5-1 to TRBJ2-1; 8 bases line up with TRBD2. CDR3 length equals 15 residues. V trimming: 4 bases; J trimming: 0 bases; junction bases outside the gene matches: 3. Germline loops: CDR1 SGHRS, CDR2 YFSETQ. CDR3 sequence reads: CASSPGTSSYNEQFL. CDR3 DNA sequence: TGCGCCAGCAGCCCCGGGACTAGCTCCTACAATGAGCAGTTCCTC.

This sequence joins TRBV7-3 and TRBJ1-1; 10 nucleotides agree with TRBD1. CDR3 length equals 17 residues. Per the germline V gene, CDR1 is SGHTA and CDR2 is FQGTGA. Trimming at V came to 3 bases and at J to 1 base, leaving 8 bases not matched to a gene. The CDR3 protein is CASSFGTGEGANTEAFF. DNA of the CDR3: TGTGCCAGCAGCTTCGGGACAGGGGAGGGGGCGAACACTGAAGCTTTCTTT.

Comment on this clonotype: One junction end does not reproduce the germline sequence, and a read error may be involved. The genes are TRBV7-9 and TRBJ2-7; D gene uncertain. From germline, CDR1 is SEHNR and CDR2 FQNEAQ (reference sequence). The CDR3 covers 13 residues. The CDR3: CAGSLVTGYEQYF. CDR3 DNA sequence: TGTGCCGGCAGCTTAGTGACGGGTTACGAGCAGTACTTC.

This clonotype appeared many times. The J gene is TRBJ2-3, the V gene TRBV5-4; 9 bases line up with TRBD1. Trimming at V came to 2 bases and at J to 2 bases, leaving 6 bases not matched to a gene. The germline V gene has CDR1 SGHNT and CDR2 YYREEE (reference sequence). The CDR3 sequence is 16 residues long. The CDR3 nucleotides are TGTGCCAGCAGCTTACCACGGACAGGGGTCACAGATACGCAGTATTTT. Amino acids: CASSLPRTGVTDTQYF.

This clonotype has only a few counts. CDR3 nucleotides: TGTGCCAGCAGCTTAAGACAGGGTCGTTTCGAGACCCAGTACTTC. It is translated as CASSLRQGRFETQYF. The rearrangement uses TRBV13 and TRBJ2-5; TRBD1 agrees at 7 bases. Trimming removed 2 bases from V and 5 bases from J; junction bases left unmatched: 8. Germline lookup yields CDR1 PRHDT and CDR2 FYEKMQ (reference sequence). This CDR3 spans 15 amino acids.

The CDR3 loop is CSGLQILTYEQYF. The CDR3 bases are TGCAGTGGTTTGCAGATTCTTACCTACGAGCAGTACTTC. The chain has TRBV20-1 and TRBJ2-7, with D hard to call. The germline V and J ends were trimmed by 7 bases and 2 bases, with 15 bases remaining between them. Per the germline V gene, CDR1 is DFQATT and CDR2 is SNEGSKA (reference sequence). The CDR3 contains 13 residues.

A remark on this clonotype: This may be a read error, as it is one base from a much larger clone. The chain combines TRBV12-3 or TRBV12-4 with TRBJ1-5; no clear D gene. This CDR3 region has 14 residues. The germline V and J ends were trimmed by 8 bases and 9 bases, with 20 bases remaining between them. The CDR3 is CASGPTTQLGPQHF. The CDR3 region has the DNA TGTGCCAGCGGTCCTACCACCCAATTAGGGCCCCAGCATTTT.

Concerning this clonotype itself: A clone one base away is much larger, so this may be a read error. The V gene is TRBV7-8, the J gene TRBJ2-7; no clear D gene. There are 12 residues in the CDR3. The V end was cut by 0 bases, the J end by 9 bases, with 9 bases between. Germline V gene data show CDR1 as SGHVS and CDR2 as FQNEAQ. CDR3 bases: TGTGCCAGCAGCTTAGCCGGCCTCGGGCAGTACTTC. As protein: CASSLAGLGQYF. Drawing the rest from reference TRBV7-8 and TRBJ2-7, the complete variable domain is GAGVSQSPRYKVAKRGQDVALRCDPISGHVSLFWYQQALGQGPEFLTYFQNEAQLDKSGLPSDRFFAERPEGSVSTLKIQRTQQEDSAVYLCASSLAGLGQYFGPGTRLTVT.

This clonotype was counted at least ten times. The gene calls are TRBV7-2 and TRBJ1-5; D gene uncertain. Trimming removed 4 bases at V and 8 bases at J, with 9 bases between. The germline V gene has CDR1 SGHTA and CDR2 FQGNSA. This CDR3 comprises 12 residues. The CDR3: CASSWGLEPQHF. In nucleotides, the CDR3 is TGTGCCAGCAGCTGGGGTTTGGAGCCCCAGCATTTT.

This clonotype has more than one count but fewer than ten. The chain carries TRBV27 and TRBJ1-4, with 9 bases fitting TRBD1. CDR3 length equals 15 residues. Germline V gene lookup returns CDR1 MNHEY and CDR2 SMNVEV (reference sequence). The trim removed 6 bases at V and 3 bases at J, leaving 5 bases unmatched. CDR3 bases: TGTGCCAGCAGGGGGACAGGGTTAGCTAATGAAAAACTGTTTTTT. The encoded protein is CASRGTGLANEKLFF.

This clonotype was seen just once. A much larger clone differs from this one at a single base, so this may be a read error. The gene calls are TRBV5-1 and TRBJ2-5; weak D call: TRBD2 (6 bases). CDR1 is SGHRS and CDR2 is YFSETQ in the germline V gene. The CDR3 sequence is 15 residues long. This CDR3 is CASSLFSGGQETRYF. The CDR3 DNA reads as TGCGCCAGCAGCTTGTTTAGCGGAGGGCAAGAGACCCGGTACTTC. Together with reference TRBV5-1 and TRBJ2-5, the CDR3 gives the full variable domain: KAGVTQTPRYLIKTRGQQVTLSCSPISGHRSVSWYQQTPGQGLQFLFEYFSETQRNKGNFPGRFSGRQFSNSRSEMNVSTLELGDSALYLCASSLFSGGQETRYFGPGTRLLVL.

The chain couples TRBV28 to TRBJ1-2; the D gene is possibly TRBD1 (5 bases). The CDR3 totals 13 residues. The germline gives CDR1 MDHEN, CDR2 SYDVKM. Trimming took off 4 bases at V and 8 bases at J, with 14 bases between the two ends. CDR3 DNA sequence: TGTGCCAGCAGTTCAGGTTTTGGGGACGGCTACACCTTC. It yields the protein CASSSGFGDGYTF.

Notes on this clonotype: A much larger clone lies a single base off, so this may be a read error. V gene TRBV20-1 combines with J gene TRBJ2-7; unclear D gene. The CDR3 is 13 amino acids. Looked up from germline, CDR1 is DFQATT and CDR2 is SNEGSKA (reference sequence). CDR3 region: CSARSTYSYEQCF. CDR3 in DNA: TGCAGTGCTAGGAGTACCTACTCCTACGAGCAGTGCTTC.

Comment on this clonotype: As the CDR3 is not closed by the conserved phenylalanine or tryptophan, this likely results from a read error. The genes are TRBV6-2 or TRBV6-3 and TRBJ1-5, with TRBD1 matching over 7 bases. Per the germline V gene, CDR1 is MNHEY and CDR2 is SVGEGT. The CDR3 is 15 amino acids. With 2 bases clipped from V and 3 bases from J, the junction kept 4 bases outside the gene matches. The CDR3 sequence is CASSYRDSLNQPQHL. Written as DNA, the CDR3 is TGTGCCAGCAGTTACCGGGACAGCCTCAATCAGCCCCAGCATCTT.

V usage is TRBV20-1 and J usage is TRBJ2-7; 12 positions agree with TRBD2. Germline values: CDR1 DFQATT, CDR2 SNEGSKA (reference sequence). This CDR3 has 16 amino acids. J was trimmed by 6 bases and V by 5 bases; bases with no gene match: 14. CDR3 in amino acids: CSAPGPLAGGLGEQYF. The CDR3, as DNA: TGCAGTGCTCCAGGGCCGCTAGCGGGAGGGCTGGGCGAGCAGTACTTC.

This clonotype was detected many times. The chain is built from TRBV4-1 and TRBJ2-7; TRBD2 might be the D (5 bases). The CDR3 sequence is 15 residues long. Germline V gives CDR1 MGHRA, CDR2 YSYEKL. V shed 0 bases and J shed 2 bases, with 11 bases lying between them. The CDR3 DNA sequence: TGCGCCAGCAGCCAAGATCGGGGTGAGGCCTACGAGCAGTACTTC. Protein product: CASSQDRGEAYEQYF.

The sample holds many counts of this clonotype. The genes are TRBV4-3 and TRBJ2-2; 10 nucleotides match TRBD2. The CDR3 extends over 17 amino acids. The J segment lost 3 bases and the V segment lost 0 bases, leaving 4 bases of the junction unmatched. Germline V CDR1 and CDR2: LGHNA, YSLEER. CDR3 protein: CASSQDRLAGDTGELFF. The CDR3 nucleotides are TGCGCCAGCAGCCAAGATCGGCTAGCGGGAGACACCGGGGAGCTGTTTTTT.

With regard to this clonotype: A much more abundant neighbour one base away suggests this may be a read error. This chain links TRBV28 with TRBJ2-3, with 12 bases lining up with TRBD2. Germline V gene sequence: CDR1 MDHEN, CDR2 SYDVKM. The length of the CDR3 is 16 residues. The CDR3 coding sequence is TGTGTCAGCAGACTGACTAGCGGGAGCCCCCCGGATACGCAGTATTTT. It yields the protein CVSRLTSGSPPDTQYF.

With regard to this clonotype: A junction end diverges from the germline sequence, so it may reflect a read error. The chain links TRBV6-2 or TRBV6-3 to TRBJ2-5, with D possibly TRBD2 on 6 matching bases. This CDR3 is built from 12 residues. The germline V gene encodes CDR1 MNHEY and CDR2 SVGEGT. The CDR3 sequence: CAGRAAGETQYF. The CDR3 nucleotides are TGTGCCGGCAGAGCAGCGGGAGAGACCCAGTACTTC.

This clonotype was detected a few times. The rearrangement joins TRBV19 to TRBJ2-1, with a weak D call TRBD2 (6 bases). CDR1 and CDR2 from the germline V gene are LNHDA and SQIVND (reference sequence). Trimming cost V 1 base and J 7 bases, with 14 bases left between them. This CDR3 comprises 15 residues. CDR3 region: CASSIAEGRGNEQFF. Here the CDR3 DNA reads TGTGCCAGTAGTATAGCGGAGGGCAGAGGGAATGAGCAGTTCTTC.

This clonotype was counted a few times. This chain links TRBV7-8 with TRBJ2-7; TRBD1 agrees at 9 bases. CDR1 is SGHVS and CDR2 is FQNEAQ in the germline V gene. This CDR3 spans 13 amino acids. With V trimmed by 5 bases and J by 6 bases, 5 bases remained unmatched. The CDR3 reads CASSVDRGGEQYF. CDR3 DNA: TGTGCCAGCAGCGTAGACAGGGGGGGCGAGCAGTACTTC.

This clonotype was seen ten or more times. The V and J genes are TRBV7-9 and TRBJ2-7; D ambiguous. The V end lost 5 bases, the J end lost 5 bases, and 7 bases lay between the germline ends. The CDR3 sequence is 11 residues long. The V gene's germline CDR1 is SEHNR and CDR2 FQNEAQ (reference sequence). The CDR3 protein is CASSTNHEQYF. CDR3 coding DNA: TGTGCCAGCAGCACAAACCACGAGCAGTACTTC. Looking up the rest from reference TRBV7-9 and TRBJ2-7 gives the full variable domain: DTGVSQNPRHKITKRGQNVTFRCDPISEHNRLYWYRQTLGQGPEFLTYFQNEAQLEKSRLLSDRFSAERPKGSFSTLEIQRTEQGDSAMYLCASSTNHEQYFGPGTRLTVT.

This clonotype was seen a handful of times. This chain uses TRBV3-1 with TRBJ2-1; 12 nucleotides align to TRBD2. CDR3 length equals 18 residues. Germline V CDR1 and CDR2: LGHDT, YNNKEL (reference sequence). Losses at the gene ends were 4 bases for V and 10 bases for J; bases not matched to a gene: 17. This chain's CDR3 is CASSPPASGRAGAYEQFF. In DNA, the CDR3 is TGTGCCAGCAGCCCCCCGGCTAGCGGGAGGGCCGGGGCATACGAGCAGTTCTTC.

Concerning this clonotype: This clone may be a read error of a much larger clone one base away. V and J are TRBV7-2 and TRBJ2-2; a possible D gene is TRBD2 (5 bases). The CDR3 runs 16 residues. In germline, CDR1 is SGHTA, CDR2 FQGNSA. The CDR3 reads CASSLTALPGTGELVF. DNA for the CDR3: TGTGCCAGCAGCCTTACAGCCTTGCCGGGCACCGGGGAGCTGGTTTTT.

This clonotype was counted ten times or more. The chain recombines TRBV18 with TRBJ2-3; 11 bases are shared with TRBD2. CDR3 length: 17 amino acids. Trimming took 0 bases from V and 6 from J; bases not matched to a gene: 8. The germline CDR1 and CDR2 sequences are KGHSH and LQKENI. The CDR3 sequence is CASSPPVAGGPEDTQYF. CDR3 bases: TGTGCCAGCTCACCACCGGTAGCGGGGGGGCCCGAGGATACGCAGTATTTT. Full variable domain (missing parts from reference TRBV18 and TRBJ2-3): NAGVMQNPRHLVRRRGQEARLRCSPMKGHSHVYWYRQLPEEGLKFMVYLQKENIIDESGMPKERFSAEFPKEGPSILRIQQVVRGDSAAYFCASSPPVAGGPEDTQYFGPGTRLTVL.

The J gene is TRBJ2-2, the V gene TRBV4-1; 9 nucleotides line up with TRBD2. Germline CDR1 is MGHRA and CDR2 is YSYEKL. With V trimmed by 1 base and J by 4 bases, 7 bases remained unmatched. The CDR3 is made up of 17 amino acids. CDR3 region: CASSQALPSGATGELFF. In nucleotides, the CDR3 is TGCGCCAGCAGCCAAGCCTTACCTAGCGGGGCCACCGGGGAGCTGTTTTTT.

Ten or more counts support this clonotype. The chain carries TRBV20-1 and TRBJ2-3; 12 bases are shared with TRBD2. Germline loops: CDR1 DFQATT, CDR2 SNEGSKA (reference sequence). This CDR3 has 16 residues. Losses at the gene ends were 6 bases for V and 2 bases for J; bases not matched to a gene: 9. CDR3 in DNA: TGCAGTGCGGACGAGGGACTAGCGGGTAACACAGATACGCAGTATTTT. Residues: CSADEGLAGNTDTQYF.